This TCR beta chain was found in a study of T-cell reconstitution after alpha-beta-depleted transplantation in children. This clonotype appeared a few times. Unique molecular identifiers featured in how the TCRbeta library was prepared. Using its own MiXCR run on the PCR reads, TCRdb lists one record per CDR3 protein. Of around 200,000 distinct CDR3 sequences listed, around 10% were seen once; the top ten hold around 6%. Germline values: CDR1 DFQATT, CDR2 SNEGSKA (reference sequence). J gave up 4 bases and V 0 bases, and 9 bases lay outside the gene matches. The CDR3 is 16 residues long. The source material was PBMCs from the stem cell graft donor, sampled from the stem cell graft. J is TRBJ2-1 and V is TRBV20-1; 7 nucleotides line up with TRBD1. The receptor's source is a human donor who donated a stem cell graft to a child with acute lymphoblastic leukemia. The CDR3 reads CSARDLRTGSYNEQFF. The CDR3 DNA is TGCAGTGCTAGAGACTTAAGGACAGGATCGTACAATGAGCAGTTCTTC.